The T cell receptor (beta chain) described here comes from a study of T cells in Graves' hyperthyroidism and ophthalmopathy. Using RNA transcripts as the source, TCR beta CDR3 regions were amplified. The TCR CDR3 first-round RT-PCR relied on the HTBI primer set. TCRdb ran MiXCR on the multiplex PCR reads and lists one entry per CDR3 protein. The sample shows some 530,000 distinct CDR3 sequences, around a fifth of them seen only once. Note on this clonotype: The target antigen is unknown.

Regarding the study as a whole: The model anticipated ophthalmopathy a median approximately 6.5 months pre-onset.

This CDR3 spans 16 amino acids. The germline gives CDR1 ENHRY, CDR2 SYGVKD. The V and J ends lost 6 bases and 4 bases, in that order; junction bases with no gene match: 9. The material sequenced was blood. The genes are TRBV10-3 and TRBJ2-1, with 10 bases fitting TRBD1. This receptor was identified in a woman between 65 and 79 years old with Graves' ophthalmopathy. DNA of the CDR3: TGTGCCATCAGATCCAGACAGGGGGCCGGTTACAATGAGCAGTTCTTC. It specifies CAIRSRQGAGYNEQFF.